This T cell receptor beta chain was profiled in a study of T cells in Graves' hyperthyroidism and ophthalmopathy. Study-level points and caveats: Stable hyperthyroidism was told apart from ophthalmopathy by a model built on 13 V-J features.

RNA transcripts provided the source from which TCR beta CDR3 regions were amplified. HTBI primers were used for first-round RT-PCR of the TCR CDR3. TCRdb analysed the multiplex PCR reads with MiXCR anew, one entry per CDR3 protein. The sample contains approximately 740,000 distinct CDR3 sequences, around 15% of which appear only once. Details on this clonotype: Its specificity is unknown.

Sequencing used blood. The sequence was collected from a woman between 18 and 30 years old with Graves' hyperthyroidism.

The CDR3 DNA reads as TGTGCCAGCAGTGACAGGTCGGACAGGATGCGGAATCAGCCCCAGCATTTT. It codes for CASSDRSDRMRNQPQHF. The chain uses TRBV6-1 and TRBJ1-5; 7 positions match TRBD1. There are 17 residues in the CDR3. V was clipped by 3 bases and J by 4 bases; unmatched bases: 12. From germline, CDR1 is MNHNS and CDR2 SASEGT.